These T cell receptor beta chains were read from a single sample in a study of T cell responses to AZD1222 COVID-19 vaccine. Profiling relied on immunoSEQ multiplex PCR, and the TCRdb table lists in-frame clones only, not all of them. Of about 150,000 clones in the sample, about 90% were seen once. The material was peripheral blood, obtained on day 0 of AZD1222 vaccination. Every receptor here comes from an adult in good health. Each CDR3 is given with its conserved first and last residue. Fields, in order: J gene, V gene, CDR3 protein.

J: TRBJ2-7; V: TRBV2; CDR3: CASSESSGGRSYEQYF
J: TRBJ1-4; V: TRBV5-1; CDR3: CASSLTPATNEKLFF
J: TRBJ1-2; V: TRBV27; CDR3: CASSISGGADYGYTF
J: TRBJ1-2; V: TRBV3-1/TRBV3-2; CDR3: CASSLQITQGAGYGYTF
J: TRBJ2-1; V: TRBV11-3; CDR3: CASSPTVVSVSSYNEQFF
J: TRBJ1-2; V: TRBV3-1/TRBV3-2; CDR3: CASSQASQVYGYTF
J: TRBJ1-5; V: TRBV19; CDR3: CASSGSQGLRNNQPQHF
J: TRBJ1-1; V: TRBV5-4; CDR3: CASSLAQGWGNTEAFF
J: TRBJ1-5; V: TRBV6-5; CDR3: CASSSDGLSNQPQHF
J: TRBJ1-1; V: TRBV5-1; CDR3: CASSYWDSLNTEAFF
J: TRBJ1-4; V: TRBV5-3; CDR3: CARSSGTVNEKLFF
J: TRBJ1-5; V: TRBV29-1; CDR3: CSVAPGGDQPQHF
J: TRBJ1-2; V: TRBV12-5; CDR3: CASGFDGYGYTF
J: TRBJ1-5; V: TRBV7-9; CDR3: CASSSGQGIWNQPQHF
J: TRBJ2-7; V: TRBV27; CDR3: CASSYLGGGDEQYF
J: TRBJ1-2; V: TRBV27; CDR3: CASREKRVDGYTF
J: TRBJ1-6; V: TRBV2; CDR3: CASSEVVGQGSPLHF
J: TRBJ1-5; V: TRBV19; CDR3: CASSSLGFSGNQPQHF
J: TRBJ1-2; V: TRBV18; CDR3: CASSPLTGSYGYTF
J: TRBJ1-5; V: TRBV27; CDR3: CASTLLGQGVGSQPQHF
J: TRBJ1-6; V: TRBV9; CDR3: CASSVSGTDNSPLHF
J: TRBJ2-7; V: TRBV6-2/TRBV6-3; CDR3: CASSYSGTYEQYF
J: TRBJ1-5; V: TRBV6-4; CDR3: CASSDTPGGPQHF
J: TRBJ2-7; V: TRBV5-5; CDR3: CASSDTRGYEQYF
J: TRBJ1-2; V: TRBV18; CDR3: CASSPADRGQRFGYTF
J: TRBJ1-1; V: TRBV24-1; CDR3: CATSDASGGRNTEAFF
J: TRBJ1-5; V: TRBV28; CDR3: CASSSLRDREYTGFGNQPQHF
J: TRBJ1-5; V: TRBV19; CDR3: CASSLGPSNQPQHF
J: TRBJ2-3; V: TRBV5-1; CDR3: CASSFGGRGTDTQYF
J: TRBJ2-1; V: TRBV6-4; CDR3: CASSDWVSGSFIGDEQFF
J: TRBJ1-2; V: TRBV6-1; CDR3: CASSEAWTGRGDGYTF
J: TRBJ2-1; V: TRBV25-1; CDR3: CASSATSGRGYNEQFF
J: TRBJ1-2; V: TRBV25-1; CDR3: CASSDGDPYRPRGYTF
J: TRBJ1-5; V: TRBV2; CDR3: CASSEDRVNQPQHF
J: TRBJ1-5; V: TRBV7-2; CDR3: CASSLNDRERRQPQHF
J: TRBJ2-1; V: TRBV5-1; CDR3: CASSLVVGHEQFF
J: TRBJ1-1; V: TRBV7-7; CDR3: CASSLRTENTEAFF
J: TRBJ2-1; V: TRBV11-3; CDR3: CASSLAAGGGYNEQFF
J: TRBJ1-2; V: TRBV9; CDR3: CASSQNRGYTF
J: TRBJ1-6; V: TRBV14; CDR3: CASSQRGRGSPLHF
J: TRBJ1-2; V: TRBV5-8; CDR3: CASSPAIEHGTGGKDTF
J: TRBJ1-4; V: TRBV28; CDR3: CASSLGAFGQGSEKLFF
J: TRBJ2-4; V: TRBV10-3; CDR3: CAISEVLLLKNIQYF
J: TRBJ1-1; V: TRBV4-3; CDR3: CASSQAPVEPAFF
J: TRBJ1-2; V: TRBV5-4; CDR3: CASSLTGQEGYGYTF
J: TRBJ1-3; V: TRBV13; CDR3: CASSPGQGAGNTIYF
J: TRBJ1-1; V: TRBV5-1; CDR3: CASSFRTGALNTEAFF
J: TRBJ1-1; V: TRBV7-6; CDR3: CASSLRAGLPNTEAFF
J: TRBJ2-5; V: TRBV6-2/TRBV6-3; CDR3: CASSPARGGETQYF
J: TRBJ2-1; V: TRBV5-1; CDR3: CASSPKGGTLNEQFF
J: TRBJ2-5; V: TRBV11-3; CDR3: CASSDSPGLAGGPAETQYF
J: TRBJ1-5; V: TRBV18; CDR3: CASSRDSLEPQHF
J: TRBJ2-5; V: TRBV5-1; CDR3: CASSWGGNQETQYF
J: TRBJ1-1; V: TRBV25-1; CDR3: CASRGQEGWTEAFF